The clone carrying this TCR beta chain has a count of ten or more. What it recognizes is unknown. The data stem from a study of T cells in Graves' hyperthyroidism and ophthalmopathy. Overall study findings and caveats: Before onset, ophthalmopathy was predicted by the model a median approximately 6.7 months earlier.

For the diagnoses, clinical symptoms, serum thyroxine and TRAb, thyroid ultrasound and orbital computed tomography were used. RNA transcripts were the template for amplifying TCR beta CDR3 regions. HTBI primers were used for first-round RT-PCR of the TCR CDR3. TCRdb called the multiplex PCR reads again in MiXCR, with one record for every CDR3 protein. The data show around 390,000 distinct CDR3 sequences, roughly 14% seen once. V lost 6 bases to trimming and J lost 0 bases; unmatched junction nucleotides: 2. Germline CDR1 reads SNHLY; CDR2 reads FYNNEI. CDR3 length equals 13 residues. The specimen was blood. This TCR derives from a woman between 25 and 40 years old with Graves' ophthalmopathy. The chain carries TRBV2 and TRBJ2-7, with TRBD1 identical over 7 bases. The DNA for the CDR3 is TGTGCCAGCAGGGACAGGAACTCCTACGAGCAGTACTTC. Translation: CASRDRNSYEQYF.